The entry below gives a single T cell receptor (beta chain) sequence along with its context. V was trimmed by 5 bases and J by 0 bases, leaving 14 bases between them. The CDR3 has 15 residues. The germline V gene encodes CDR1 SEHNR and CDR2 FQNEAQ (reference sequence). The sample comes from a study of blood T cell repertoires in COVID-19. Turning to the study itself: PBMCs, B-cell-depleted T cells, or T cells were the source of the cDNA or gDNA that made up the material.

Original handling: Estimation of nucleated cell counts was performed using reference gene primer amplification. This table comes from immunoSEQ multiplex PCR, and its TCRdb copy is limited to in-frame clones, with some not included. V and J calls plus clone size are reproduced from that table; the DNA served to infer D and trimming. The sample contains approximately 190,000 clones, 85% to 90% of which appear only once. The TCR comes from a man older than 75 with acute or convalescent COVID-19. This rearrangement joins TRBV7-9 to TRBJ2-7; D might be TRBD2 (5 bases). Sequencing was carried out using peripheral blood. CDR3 in amino acids: CASSPGRRSSYEQYF. CDR3 sequence (DNA): TGTGCCAGCAGCCCAGGACGGAGGAGCTCCTACGAGCAGTACTTC.